This TCR beta chain emerged from a study of blood T cell repertoires in COVID-19. On the study more broadly: T cells, B-cell-depleted T cells, or PBMCs provided the cDNA or gDNA that served as material.

This CDR3 has 13 residues. Trimming at V came to 4 bases and at J to 8 bases, leaving 3 bases not matched to a gene. The authors' processing: Amplification with reference gene primers provided the estimates of nucleated cell counts. The repertoire was sequenced with immunoSEQ multiplex PCR; TCRdb's copy has only in-frame clones and lacks some. The V and J calls and clone size come from that table; D and trimming were worked out from the DNA. The sample has roughly 60,000 clones, about nine tenths seen once. The receptor's source is a human donor in a cohort sampled during active COVID-19. The J gene is TRBJ2-4, the V gene TRBV12-3 or TRBV12-4; the match to TRBD1 covers 9 bases. Sequencing was performed on peripheral blood. CDR3 protein: CASSSDRGDIQYF. CDR3 DNA: TGTGCCAGCAGTTCGGACAGGGGTGACATTCAGTACTTC.